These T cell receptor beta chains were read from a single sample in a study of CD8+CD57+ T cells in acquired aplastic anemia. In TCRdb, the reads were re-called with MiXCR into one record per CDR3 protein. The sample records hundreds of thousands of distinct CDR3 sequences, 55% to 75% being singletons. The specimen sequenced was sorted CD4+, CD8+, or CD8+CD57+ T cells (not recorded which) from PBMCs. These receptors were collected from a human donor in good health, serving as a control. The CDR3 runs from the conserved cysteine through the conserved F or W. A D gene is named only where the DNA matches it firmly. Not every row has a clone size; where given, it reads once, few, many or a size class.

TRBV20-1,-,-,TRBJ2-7,CSARLPPYSDEQYF,TGCAGTGCACGCTTACCCCCCTACAGTGACGAGCAGTACTTC
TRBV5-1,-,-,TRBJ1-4,CASSLGDGDNDKLFF,TGCGCCAGCAGCCTGGGGGACGGAGATAATGACAAACTGTTTTTT
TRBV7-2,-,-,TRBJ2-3,CASSTSRGSYGSTYF,TGTGCCAGCAGCACTAGCAGGGGGAGTTATGGCTCCACCTATTTT
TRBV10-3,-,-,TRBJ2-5,CATRAGGTQETQYF,TGTGCCACCAGGGCGGGCGGCACCCAAGAGACCCAGTACTTC
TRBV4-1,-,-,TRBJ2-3,CASSQRDSTDTQYF,TGCGCCAGCAGCCAGAGGGACAGCACAGATACGCAGTATTTT
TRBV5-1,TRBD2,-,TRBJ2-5,CASSHPGGVSQYF,TGCGCCAGCAGCCACCCGGGGGGAGTGAGCCAGTACTTC
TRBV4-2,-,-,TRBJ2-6,CTVREPGANVLTF,TGTACCGTGAGGGAACCAGGGGCCAACGTCCTGACTTTC
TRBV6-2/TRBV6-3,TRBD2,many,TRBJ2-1,CASSYSSGGAPVAQFF,TGTGCCAGCAGTTACTCCAGCGGGGGGGCCCCAGTTGCGCAGTTCTTC
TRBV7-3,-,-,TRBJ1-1,CASSSGAGGCTETFF,TGTGCCAGCAGCTCCGGAGCGGGGGGGTGCACAGAAACCTTCTTT
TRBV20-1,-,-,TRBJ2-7,CSAKTRQVAYEQYF,TGCAGTGCGAAGACCCGCCAGGTCGCCTACGAGCAGTACTTC
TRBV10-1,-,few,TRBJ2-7,CASSEIQGGVNEQYF,TGCGCCAGCAGTGAAATCCAGGGGGGGGTAAACGAGCAGTACTTC
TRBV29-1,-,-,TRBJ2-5,CSVEAGTYF,TGCAGCGTTGAAGCCGGGACCTACTTC
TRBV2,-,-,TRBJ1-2,CASGSGTQTYGYTF,TGTGCCAGCGGCTCCGGGACACAAACCTATGGCTACACCTTC
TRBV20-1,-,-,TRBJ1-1,CSARGQFGTEAFF,TGCAGTGCTAGGGGCCAGTTTGGCACTGAAGCTTTCTTT
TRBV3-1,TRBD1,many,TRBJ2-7,CASSQNRGYEQYF,TGTGCCAGCAGCCAAAACAGGGGTTACGAGCAGTACTTC
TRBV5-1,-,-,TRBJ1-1,CASSLTRTNTEAFF,TGTGCCAGCAGCTTAACTCGCACGAACACCGAAGCTTTCTTT
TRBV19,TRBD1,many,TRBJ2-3,CASSIRPVSGTGAPDTQYF,TGTGCCAGTAGTATCCGACCCGTTTCTGGGACAGGGGCCCCAGATACGCAGTATTTT
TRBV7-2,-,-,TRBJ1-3,CASSLGTGYGNTIYF,TGTGCCAGCAGCTTAGGGACGGGCTACGGAAACACCATATATTTT
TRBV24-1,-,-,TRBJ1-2,CATSDLWQGGYTF,TGTGCCACCAGTGATTTGTGGCAGGGCGGCTACACCTTC
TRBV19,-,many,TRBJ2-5,CASSLDSVQETQYF,TGTGCCAGTAGTTTAGACAGTGTCCAAGAGACCCAGTACTTC
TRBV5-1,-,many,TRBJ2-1,CAGISSLNHNEQFF,TGCGCTGGGATATCCAGCCTCAACCACAATGAGCAGTTCTTC
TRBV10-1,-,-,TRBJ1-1,CASSSLEGTEAFF,TGCGCCAGCAGCTCGCTGGAGGGGACTGAAGCTTTCTTT
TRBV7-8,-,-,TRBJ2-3,CASRPSGLDTQYF,TGTGCCAGCAGACCAAGCGGGCTCGATACGCAGTATTTT
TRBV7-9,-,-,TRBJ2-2,CASSVGQTNTGELFF,TGTGCCAGCAGCGTCGGACAGACGAACACCGGGGAGCTGTTTTTT
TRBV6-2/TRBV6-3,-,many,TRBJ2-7,CASSYPVSYEQYF,TGTGCCAGCAGTTACCCCGTATCCTACGAGCAGTACTTC
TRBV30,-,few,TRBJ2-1,CAWSPRLSSYNEQFF,TGTGCCTGGAGTCCCCGACTGAGCTCCTACAATGAGCAGTTCTTC
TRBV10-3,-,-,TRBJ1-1,CAISELGNTEAFF,TGTGCCATCAGTGAGTTGGGGAACACTGAAGCTTTCTTT
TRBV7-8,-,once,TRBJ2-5,CASSLVTPGLSHEF,TGTGCCAGCAGCTTAGTGACTCCGGGACTCTCGCACGAGTTC
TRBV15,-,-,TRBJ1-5,CATSRDLDQPQHF,TGTGCCACCAGCAGAGATCTGGATCAGCCCCAGCATTTT
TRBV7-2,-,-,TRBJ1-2,CASSPGESYGYTF,TGTGCCAGCAGCCCTGGGGAGAGCTATGGCTACACCTTC
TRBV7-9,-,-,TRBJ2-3,CASSVGLSTVSQYF,TGTGCCAGCAGCGTAGGACTAAGCACGGTTTCGCAGTATTTT
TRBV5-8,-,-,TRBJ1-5,CASSLRTQPQHF,TGTGCCAGCAGCTTACGGACACAGCCCCAGCATTTT
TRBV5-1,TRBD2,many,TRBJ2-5,CASSRNSGSQETQYF,TGCGCCAGCAGCCGAAATAGCGGGAGCCAAGAGACCCAGTACTTC
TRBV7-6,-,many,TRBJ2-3,CASSLAGASTDTQYF,TGTGCCAGCAGCTTAGCGGGGGCAAGCACAGATACGCAGTATTTT
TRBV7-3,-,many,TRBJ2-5,CASSLRGRGETQYF,TGTGCCAGCAGCTTACGGGGACGGGGCGAGACCCAGTACTTC
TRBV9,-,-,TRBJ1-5,CASSVAPQLNQPQHF,TGCGCCAGCAGCGTAGCCCCCCAGCTGAATCAGCCCCAGCATTTT
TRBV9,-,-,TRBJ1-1,CASSVGSGTGGIEAFF,TGTGCCAGCAGCGTAGGCTCGGGCACGGGGGGCATTGAAGCTTTCTTT
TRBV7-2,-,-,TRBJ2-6,CASSPREPLGTSSLTF,TGTGCCAGCAGTCCCCGGGAGCCCCTAGGCACGAGCAGTCTGACTTTC
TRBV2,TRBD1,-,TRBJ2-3,CASSPGTGASTDTQYF,TGTGCCAGCAGTCCCGGGACAGGCGCTAGCACAGATACGCAGTATTTT
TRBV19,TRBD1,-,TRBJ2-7,CASSPSQGGHNEQYF,TGCGCCAGCAGCCCATCACAGGGGGGACACAATGAGCAGTACTTC
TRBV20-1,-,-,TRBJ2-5,CGARDGVGETQYF,TGCGGTGCCCGGGACGGGGTGGGGGAGACCCAGTACTTC
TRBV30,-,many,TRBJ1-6,CAWSVQYSPLHF,TGTGCCTGGAGTGTCCAGTATTCACCCCTCCACTTT
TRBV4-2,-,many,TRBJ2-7,CASSQAPDNSYEQYF,TGTGCCAGCAGCCAAGCGCCGGACAACTCCTACGAGCAGTACTTC
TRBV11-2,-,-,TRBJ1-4,CASSLPLINNEKLFF,TGTGCCAGCAGCCTTCCCCTGATAAATAATGAAAAACTGTTTTTT
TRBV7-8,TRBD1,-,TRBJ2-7,CASSPPGTGGSGYEQYF,TGTGCCAGCAGCCCTCCCGGGACAGGGGGTTCCGGCTACGAGCAGTACTTC
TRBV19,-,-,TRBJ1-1,CVSSMVHTGTEAFF,TGTGTCAGTAGTATGGTTCACACGGGCACTGAAGCTTTCTTT
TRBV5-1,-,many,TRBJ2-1,CASSLAASETDEQFF,TGCGCCAGCAGCTTGGCCGCGAGCGAGACGGATGAGCAGTTCTTC
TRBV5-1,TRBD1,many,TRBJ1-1,CASSPDRGLFLVAFF,TGCGCCAGCAGCCCTGACAGGGGGCTTTTCCTGGTAGCTTTCTTT
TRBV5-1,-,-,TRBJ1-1,CASSWDGGPTTEAFF,TGCGCCAGCAGCTGGGACGGGGGTCCTACCACTGAAGCTTTCTTT
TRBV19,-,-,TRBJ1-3,CASTPGDPGEGNTIYF,TGTGCCAGTACCCCAGGGGATCCGGGTGAGGGAAACACCATATATTTT
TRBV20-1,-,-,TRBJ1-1,CSAGIIELNTEAYF,TGCAGTGCTGGAATTATAGAACTGAACACTGAAGCTTACTTT
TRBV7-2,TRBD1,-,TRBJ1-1,CASSLVARGQGGYF,TGTGCCAGCAGCTTAGTAGCCAGGGGGCAAGGAGGCTACTTT
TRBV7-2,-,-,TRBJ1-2,CASRFGRDRTHYGYTF,TGTGCCAGCAGATTCGGGCGGGATCGGACCCACTATGGCTACACCTTC